The 22 T cell receptor beta chains below were found in one sample sequenced in a study of blood T cell repertoires in COVID-19. The method was immunoSEQ multiplex PCR; TCRdb's version includes in-frame clones alone and lacks a portion of them. The sample lists just over 250,000 clones; around nine tenths were seen once. Material for sequencing was peripheral blood. The origin of the receptors is a man between 40 and 49 years old who had recovered from COVID-19.

J is TRBJ2-1 and V is TRBV19, with D perhaps matching TRBD1 (6 bases). Trimming stripped 10 bases from V and 8 bases from J, with 15 bases between. Per the germline V gene, CDR1 is LNHDA and CDR2 is SQIVND (reference sequence). This CDR3 has 12 amino acids. The chain's CDR3 is CATAQGFHEQFF. The CDR3, as DNA: TGTGCCACCGCTCAGGGGTTCCATGAGCAGTTCTTC.

This clone was seen once. The chain joins TRBV19 to TRBJ2-1; weak D call: TRBD2 (6 bases). V shed 0 bases and J shed 6 bases, with 15 bases lying between them. The CDR3 totals 16 residues. From germline, CDR1 is LNHDA and CDR2 SQIVND (reference sequence). Written as DNA, the CDR3 is TGTGCCAGTAGTATAGATGGAGGGGCCCTTTTCAATGAGCAGTTCTTC. Protein product: CASSIDGGALFNEQFF. The full variable domain, in which reference TRBV19 and TRBJ2-1 provide the parts outside the CDR3, is DGGITQSPKYLFRKEGQNVTLSCEQNLNHDAMYWYRQDPGQGLRLIYYSQIVNDFQKGDIAEGYSVSREKKESFPLTVTSAQKNPTAFYLCASSIDGGALFNEQFFGPGTRLTVL.

The chain joins TRBV2 to TRBJ2-1; 11 nucleotides line up with TRBD2. The CDR3 is 19 amino acids. With V trimmed by 6 bases and J by 0 bases, 13 bases remained unmatched. Germline lookup yields CDR1 SNHLY and CDR2 FYNNEI. The CDR3 DNA follows: TGTGCCAGCAGCCAATTGGCCCAAGGGACTAGCGGCTCCTACAATGAGCAGTTCTTC. Translating it yields CASSQLAQGTSGSYNEQFF.

This clone came up once. The chain has TRBV12-3 or TRBV12-4 and TRBJ2-6; D is unclear. The CDR3 runs to 13 residues. V lost 7 bases and J lost 4, with 8 bases in between. The CDR3 loop reads CASNLRGANVLTF. The CDR3 region has the DNA TGTGCCAGCAACCTACGAGGGGCCAACGTCCTGACTTTC.

This clone appeared a few times. The chain is built from TRBV7-8 and TRBJ2-3, with 12 bases aligning to TRBD2. CDR3 size: 16 residues. Germline V gene lookup returns CDR1 SGHVS and CDR2 FQNEAQ. Trimming removed 5 bases from V and 0 bases from J; junction bases left unmatched: 3. The CDR3 spells CASSLGTSGSTDTQYF. CDR3 nucleotides: TGTGCCAGCAGCCTGGGGACTAGCGGGAGCACAGATACGCAGTATTTT.

This chain uses TRBV19 with TRBJ2-2, with unresolved D. Germline-derived CDR1 and CDR2 are LNHDA and SQIVND (reference sequence). The CDR3 has 13 residues. V lost 6 bases to trimming and J lost 4 bases, with 9 bases between them. CDR3 residues: CASRRLGTGELFF. CDR3 nucleotide sequence: TGTGCCAGTAGACGTCTAGGCACCGGGGAGCTGTTTTTT.

The chain couples TRBV5-4 to TRBJ1-2, with 7 bases that match TRBD1. J gave up 6 bases and V 4 bases, and 18 bases lay outside the gene matches. The CDR3 covers 17 residues. The germline V gene has CDR1 SGHNT and CDR2 YYREEE (reference sequence). CDR3 loop: CASSTPGRQGGVDGYTF. Written as DNA, the CDR3 is TGTGCCAGCAGCACGCCCGGGCGACAGGGAGGAGTGGATGGCTACACCTTC.

The V call is TRBV7-2, the J call TRBJ2-7; 9 bases line up with TRBD2. V shed 5 bases, J shed 4 bases, and the junction held 6 bases outside the gene matches. CDR3 length: 14 residues. The germline gives CDR1 SGHTA, CDR2 FQGNSA. In nucleotides, the CDR3 is TGTGCCAGCAGCCCCGGGACTAGCAGATACGAGCAGTACTTC. Amino acid sequence: CASSPGTSRYEQYF.

This clone has a single count. V and J are TRBV6-5 and TRBJ1-6, with 8 bases identical to TRBD1. Trimming at V came to 7 bases and at J to 3 bases, leaving 5 bases not matched to a gene. CDR3 length: 15 residues. Germline V CDR1 and CDR2: MNHEY, SVGAGI. The CDR3 here is CASKGQGSYNSPLHF. As DNA, the CDR3 is TGTGCCAGCAAAGGACAGGGTAGCTATAATTCACCCCTCCACTTT.

This clone turned up a few times. The chain recombines TRBV21-1 with TRBJ2-4; TRBD1 is the table's D call, not checked against the DNA. TRBV21-1 constitutes a pseudogene. The CDR3 totals 14 residues. The CDR3 spells CASSKVETGGIQYF. The CDR3 DNA follows: TGTGCCAGCAGCAAAGTAGAGACAGGGGGGATTCAGTACTTC.

This clone was counted a few times. The chain has TRBV5-1 and TRBJ1-2, with a tentative D call TRBD1 (6 bases). The germline V gene has CDR1 SGHRS and CDR2 YFSETQ. The V gene lost 0 bases and the J gene lost 8 bases, with 17 bases spanning the gap. This CDR3 comprises 15 residues. CDR3: CASSLETGLLGGYTF. CDR3 in DNA: TGCGCCAGCAGCTTGGAGACAGGATTGTTGGGCGGCTACACCTTC.

The CDR3 DNA is TGTGCCAGCAGCTCATTCCGGACAGGGAGTGGATCACCCCTCCACTTT. Translated: CASSSFRTGSGSPLHF. This chain connects TRBV5-8 to TRBJ1-6; 8 positions agree with TRBD1. V was clipped by 3 bases and J by 10 bases; unmatched bases: 12. CDR1 is SGHTS, CDR2 YDEGEE, per germline. The CDR3 has 16 amino acids.

This clone was detected ten times or more. This chain links TRBV15 with TRBJ2-7; the match to TRBD1 covers 8 bases. This CDR3 spans 16 amino acids. The junction had 14 bases not matched to a gene; V was cut back by 3 bases and J by 7 bases. Germline assignment: CDR1 LNHNV and CDR2 YYDKDF (reference sequence). CDR3 in amino acids: CATSRGLSQGAGEQYF. CDR3 DNA: TGTGCCACCAGCAGGGGCTTGAGCCAGGGGGCTGGAGAGCAGTACTTC.

The chain links TRBV5-4 to TRBJ2-7, with D unclear. Germline CDR1 SGHNT, CDR2 YYREEE (reference sequence). V was shortened by 0 bases and J by 5 bases, with 9 bases between the two germline ends. The CDR3 consists of 13 residues. The CDR3 region has the DNA TGTGCCAGCAGCTTGGTGCAGGTCCACGAGCAGTACTTC. It is translated as CASSLVQVHEQYF.

The V and J genes are TRBV6-6 and TRBJ2-7; D may be TRBD2 (5 bases). Per the germline V gene, CDR1 is MNHNY and CDR2 is SVGAGI (reference sequence). The CDR3 loop spans 13 amino acids. Trimming left V 6 bases short and J 4 bases short, with 13 bases between. The CDR3 DNA reads TGTGCCAGCAGCCCTGGAGGATCTTACGAGCAGTACTTC. Translated: CASSPGGSYEQYF.

The V gene is TRBV5-1, the J gene TRBJ2-1, with TRBD2 matching over 14 bases. Germline V CDR1 and CDR2: SGHRS, YFSETQ. The V gene end was trimmed by 0 bases and the J gene end by 4 bases; junction bases not matched to a gene: 3. This CDR3 is built from 17 residues. This chain's CDR3 is CASSLGLAGGFYNEQFF. Written as DNA, the CDR3 is TGCGCCAGCAGCTTGGGACTAGCGGGGGGGTTTTACAATGAGCAGTTCTTC.

The genes are TRBV19 and TRBJ1-2; a possible D gene is TRBD1 (6 bases). The ends were cut back, 1 base at V and 6 bases at J, with 15 bases in the middle. CDR1 is LNHDA and CDR2 is SQIVND in the germline V gene (reference sequence). This CDR3 contains 15 residues. The CDR3 nucleotides read TGTGCCAGTAGTATAGCGGGGGGCAAAGGGGATGGCTACACCTTC. Translating gives CASSIAGGKGDGYTF.

This chain links TRBV6-5 with TRBJ2-7; a possible D gene is TRBD2 (5 bases). The germline gives CDR1 MNHEY, CDR2 SVGAGI. CDR3 length: 12 amino acids. The V gene lost 8 bases and the J gene lost 4 bases, with 12 bases spanning the gap. CDR3 region: CASHGRLYEQYF. CDR3 nucleotide sequence: TGTGCCAGCCACGGACGACTATACGAGCAGTACTTC.

In this sample, this clone turned up once. The chain joins TRBV12-2 to TRBJ1-2; the table names TRBD1, a call not compared with the DNA. TRBV12-2 is reported as a pseudogene. This CDR3 is 16 amino acids long. CDR3 coding DNA: TGTGCAAGTCGCCACCCCGCCGACAGGGCTAACTATGGCTACACCTTC. It specifies CASRHPADRANYGYTF.

V is TRBV6-5 and J is TRBJ2-2, with TRBD2 identical over 9 bases. CDR1 and CDR2 (germline): MNHEY, SVGAGI. With V trimmed by 2 bases and J by 8 bases, 6 bases remained unmatched. The CDR3 length is 15 residues. CDR3 nucleotide sequence: TGTGCCAGCAGTTACATCGCGGGAGGGGCGGGGGAGCTGTTTTTT. As protein: CASSYIAGGAGELFF.

The V and J genes are TRBV18 and TRBJ2-5; 9 bases align to TRBD2. V was clipped by 6 bases and J by 1 base; unmatched bases: 6. The CDR3 sequence is 15 residues long. From germline, CDR1 is KGHSH and CDR2 LQKENI. The CDR3 is CASSPSGDTQETQYF. CDR3 bases: TGTGCCAGCTCCCCTAGCGGGGACACCCAAGAGACCCAGTACTTC.

The CDR3 bases are TGTGCCAGCAGTATCCCCCCCCATACCGGGACAGGGGTCTCCTACAATGAGCAGTTCTTC. Its translation is CASSIPPHTGTGVSYNEQFF. V is TRBV9 and J is TRBJ2-1; 10 bases are shared with TRBD1. This CDR3 has 20 residues. Germline trimming cut 5 bases from V and 0 bases from J; bases unmatched to any gene: 17. Germline CDR1 and CDR2: SGDLS and YYNGEE. The full variable domain, its missing parts supplied by reference TRBV9 and TRBJ2-1, is DSGVTQTPKHLITATGQRVTLRCSPRSGDLSVYWYQQSLDQGLQFLIQYYNGEERAKGNILERFSAQQFPDLHSELNLSSLELGDSALYFCASSIPPHTGTGVSYNEQFFGPGTRLTVL.